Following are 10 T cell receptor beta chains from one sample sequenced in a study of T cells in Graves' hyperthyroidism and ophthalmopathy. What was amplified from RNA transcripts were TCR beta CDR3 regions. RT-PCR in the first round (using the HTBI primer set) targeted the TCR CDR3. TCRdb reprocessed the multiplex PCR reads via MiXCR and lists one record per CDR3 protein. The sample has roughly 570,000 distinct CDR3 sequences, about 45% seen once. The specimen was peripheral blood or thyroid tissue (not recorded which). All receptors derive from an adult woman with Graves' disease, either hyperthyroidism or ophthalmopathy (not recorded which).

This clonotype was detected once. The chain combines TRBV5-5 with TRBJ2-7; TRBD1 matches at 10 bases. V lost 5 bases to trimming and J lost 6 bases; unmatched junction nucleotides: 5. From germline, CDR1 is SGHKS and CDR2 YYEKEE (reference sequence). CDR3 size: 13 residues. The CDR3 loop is CASSPTGGAEQYF. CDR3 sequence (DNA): TGTGCCAGCAGTCCGACAGGGGGCGCCGAGCAGTACTTC.

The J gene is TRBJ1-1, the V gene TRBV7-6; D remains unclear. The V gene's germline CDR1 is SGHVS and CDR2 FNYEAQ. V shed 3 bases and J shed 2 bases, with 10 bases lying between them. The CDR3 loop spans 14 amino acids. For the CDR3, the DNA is TGTGCCAGCAGCTTGAGGGTTCTTAACACTGAAGCTTTCTTT. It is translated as CASSLRVLNTEAFF.

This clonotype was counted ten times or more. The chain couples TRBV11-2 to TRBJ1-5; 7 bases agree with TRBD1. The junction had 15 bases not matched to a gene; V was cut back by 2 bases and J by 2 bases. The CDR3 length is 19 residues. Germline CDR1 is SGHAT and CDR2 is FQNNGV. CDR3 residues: CASSLLVDRDPRGNQPQHF. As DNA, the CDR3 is TGTGCCAGCAGCTTACTTGTCGACAGGGACCCGAGGGGCAATCAGCCCCAGCATTTT.

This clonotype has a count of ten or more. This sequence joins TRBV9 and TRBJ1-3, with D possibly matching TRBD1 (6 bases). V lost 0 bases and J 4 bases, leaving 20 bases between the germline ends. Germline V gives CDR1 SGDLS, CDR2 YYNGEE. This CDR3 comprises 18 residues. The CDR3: CASSVGPGLGAYGNTIYF. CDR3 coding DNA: TGTGCCAGCAGCGTAGGGCCGGGATTGGGGGCGTACGGAAACACCATATATTTT.

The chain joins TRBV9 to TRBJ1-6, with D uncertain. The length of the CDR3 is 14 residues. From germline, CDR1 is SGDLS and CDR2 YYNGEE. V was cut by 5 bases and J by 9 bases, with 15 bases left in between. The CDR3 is CASSVEASGSPLHF. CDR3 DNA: TGTGCCAGCAGTGTGGAGGCATCGGGTTCACCCCTCCACTTT.

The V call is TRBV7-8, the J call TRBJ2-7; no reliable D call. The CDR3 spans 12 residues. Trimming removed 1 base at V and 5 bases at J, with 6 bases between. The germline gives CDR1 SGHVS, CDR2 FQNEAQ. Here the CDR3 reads CASSLGHHEQYF. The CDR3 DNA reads TGTGCCAGCAGCTTAGGTCATCACGAGCAGTACTTC. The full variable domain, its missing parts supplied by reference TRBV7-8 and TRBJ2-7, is GAGVSQSPRYKVAKRGQDVALRCDPISGHVSLFWYQQALGQGPEFLTYFQNEAQLDKSGLPSDRFFAERPEGSVSTLKIQRTQQEDSAVYLCASSLGHHEQYFGPGTRLTVT.

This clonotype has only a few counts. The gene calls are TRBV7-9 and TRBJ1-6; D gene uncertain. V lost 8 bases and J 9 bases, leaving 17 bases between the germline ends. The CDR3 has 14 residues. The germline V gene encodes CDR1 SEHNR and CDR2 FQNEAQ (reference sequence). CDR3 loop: CASAVSALGSPLHF. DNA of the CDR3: TGTGCCAGCGCAGTTAGCGCCTTGGGTTCACCCCTCCACTTT.

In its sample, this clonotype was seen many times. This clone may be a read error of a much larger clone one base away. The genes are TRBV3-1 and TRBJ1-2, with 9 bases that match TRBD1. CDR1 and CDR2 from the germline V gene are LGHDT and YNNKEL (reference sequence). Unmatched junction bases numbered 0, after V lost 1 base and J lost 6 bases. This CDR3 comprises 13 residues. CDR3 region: CASSQGTGDGYTF. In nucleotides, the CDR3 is TGTGCCAGCAGCCAAGGGACAGGGGATGGCTACACCTTC. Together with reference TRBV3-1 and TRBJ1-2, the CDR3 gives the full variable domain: DTAVSQTPKYLVTQMGNDKSIKCEQNLGHDTMYWYKQDSKKFLKIMFSYNNKELIINETVPNRFSPKSPDKAHLNLHINSLELGDSAVYFCASSQGTGDGYTFGSGTRLTVV.

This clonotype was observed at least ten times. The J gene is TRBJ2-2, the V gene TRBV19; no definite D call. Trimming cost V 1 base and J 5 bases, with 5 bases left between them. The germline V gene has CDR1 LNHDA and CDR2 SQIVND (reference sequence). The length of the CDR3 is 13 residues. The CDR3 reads CASSIGHTGELFF. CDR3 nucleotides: TGTGCCAGTAGTATAGGACATACCGGGGAGCTGTTTTTT.

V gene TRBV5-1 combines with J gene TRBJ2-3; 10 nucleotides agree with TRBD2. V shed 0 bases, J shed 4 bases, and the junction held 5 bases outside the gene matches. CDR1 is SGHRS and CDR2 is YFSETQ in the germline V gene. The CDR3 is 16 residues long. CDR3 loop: CASSLGLAGASDTQYF. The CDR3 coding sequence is TGCGCCAGCAGCTTGGGGCTAGCGGGAGCATCAGATACGCAGTATTTT.